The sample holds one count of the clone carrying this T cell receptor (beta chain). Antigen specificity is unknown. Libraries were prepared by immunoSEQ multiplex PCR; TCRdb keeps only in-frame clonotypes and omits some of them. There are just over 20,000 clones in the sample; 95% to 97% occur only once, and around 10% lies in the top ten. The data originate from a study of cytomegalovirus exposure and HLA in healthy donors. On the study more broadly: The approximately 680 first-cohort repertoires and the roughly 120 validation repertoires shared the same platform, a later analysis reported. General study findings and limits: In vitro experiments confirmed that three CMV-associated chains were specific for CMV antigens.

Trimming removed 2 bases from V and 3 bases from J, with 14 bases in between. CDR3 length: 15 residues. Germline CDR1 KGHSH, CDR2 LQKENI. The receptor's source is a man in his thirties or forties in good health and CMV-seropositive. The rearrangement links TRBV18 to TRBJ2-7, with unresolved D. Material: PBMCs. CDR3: CASSPVTSSRYEQYF. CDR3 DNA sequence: TGTGCCAGCTCACCAGTGACATCGAGCCGCTACGAGCAGTACTTC. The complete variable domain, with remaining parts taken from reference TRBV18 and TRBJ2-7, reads NAGVMQNPRHLVRRRGQEARLRCSPMKGHSHVYWYRQLPEEGLKFMVYLQKENIIDESGMPKERFSAEFPKEGPSILRIQQVVRGDSAAYFCASSPVTSSRYEQYFGPGTRLTVT.